A selection of T cell receptor beta chains follows, all from one sample in a study of beta chain features in type 1 diabetes. Data came from immunoSEQ multiplex PCR; TCRdb stores just in-frame clones and leaves some out. The table has around 450,000 clones, roughly 10% seen once. Sequencing used naive CD4+ T cells from blood. The source of these receptors is a woman aged 18-29 years in good health. CDR3s include the opening cysteine and the closing phenylalanine or tryptophan. D genes are given only for firm matches. Expanded clones get a size class; other rows say once, few or many, or leave the size out.

j_call clone_size d_call v_call cdr3_aa cdr3_nt
TRBJ2-5 - - TRBV2 CASEGQPRTQETQYF TGTGCCAGCGAGGGGCAGCCGCGTACCCAAGAGACCCAGTACTTC
TRBJ2-1 few TRBD1 TRBV30 CAWIIGDRDSGEQFF TGTGCCTGGATAATAGGGGACAGGGATTCGGGTGAGCAGTTCTTC
TRBJ2-1 - - TRBV4-3 CASRYGGGQYNEQFF TGCGCCAGCAGATATGGAGGGGGCCAATACAATGAGCAGTTCTTC
TRBJ1-2 - - TRBV15 CATSSGREFSYGYTF TGTGCCACCAGCTCCGGCAGGGAATTCAGCTATGGCTACACCTTC
TRBJ2-1 - - TRBV20-1 CSAGRDSEQFF TGCAGTGCTGGCCGGGACTCTGAGCAGTTCTTC
TRBJ2-3 few - TRBV7-3 CASSAGHNTDTQYF TGTGCCAGCAGCGCGGGACACAACACAGATACGCAGTATTTT
TRBJ2-5 few TRBD2 TRBV2 CASSENRGGQETQYF TGTGCCAGCAGCGAGAACCGCGGGGGGCAAGAGACCCAGTACTTC
TRBJ1-4 - - TRBV5-1 CASSFADDNEKLFF TGCGCCAGCAGCTTCGCGGACGATAATGAAAAACTGTTTTTT
TRBJ1-1 - - TRBV6-5 CASSVPGHGEAFF TGTGCCAGCAGTGTCCCGGGACACGGTGAAGCTTTCTTT
TRBJ2-1 - TRBD2 TRBV4-2 CASSHSGRGRYNEQFF TGTGCCAGCAGCCACTCCGGGCGGGGGAGGTACAATGAGCAGTTCTTC
TRBJ2-2 few TRBD1 TRBV15 CATSRNRGLYYTGELFF TGTGCCACCAGCCGAAACAGGGGGCTTTACTACACCGGGGAGCTGTTTTTT
TRBJ1-2 - TRBD1 TRBV11-2 CASSLGGRDRLYGYTF TGTGCCAGCAGCTTAGGTGGGCGGGACAGGCTCTATGGCTACACCTTC
TRBJ2-1 many - TRBV30 CAGIRSRGINEQFF TGTGCCGGGATCCGGAGCCGGGGGATCAATGAGCAGTTCTTC
TRBJ1-1 few - TRBV5-1 CASRQGNTEAFF TGCGCCAGCAGACAGGGGAACACTGAAGCTTTCTTT
TRBJ2-3 - - TRBV7-3 CASGEGLWETQYF TGTGCCAGCGGAGAGGGCCTGTGGGAAACGCAGTATTTT
TRBJ2-3 few - TRBV5-1 CASSLESSTDTQYF TGCGCCAGCAGCTTGGAGAGTAGCACAGATACGCAGTATTTT
TRBJ2-7 few TRBD2 TRBV30 CAWRGTSSYEQYF TGTGCCTGGAGGGGGACTAGTTCCTACGAGCAGTACTTC
TRBJ2-1 - TRBD2 TRBV7-3 CASSLGLAGSYNEQFF TGTGCCAGCAGTCTAGGACTAGCGGGTTCCTACAATGAGCAGTTCTTC
TRBJ2-5 few - TRBV30 CAWSLGEWETQYF TGTGCCTGGAGTCTGGGGGAATGGGAGACCCAGTACTTC
TRBJ2-4 - - TRBV5-1 CASSLEGRGDIQYF TGCGCCAGCAGCTTGGAAGGCAGGGGTGACATTCAGTACTTC
TRBJ1-2 few - TRBV30 CAWSRDYGYTF TGTGCCTGGAGTAGGGACTATGGCTACACCTTC
TRBJ2-3 - - TRBV9 CASSIGGRTTDTQYF TGTGCCAGCAGCATAGGGGGGCGCACCACAGATACGCAGTATTTT
TRBJ2-5 few TRBD1 TRBV27 CASSRAGGLTQYF TGTGCCAGCAGCCGGGCAGGGGGCTTGACCCAGTACTTC
TRBJ2-7 few TRBD1 TRBV29-1 CSVRRQGRGEQYF TGCAGCGTCCGCCGACAGGGTAGGGGCGAGCAGTACTTC
TRBJ1-2 - - TRBV2 CASSVYGYTF TGTGCCAGCAGCGTCTATGGCTACACCTTC
TRBJ2-7 - TRBD1 TRBV19 CASSIDGTGRIAYEQYF TGTGCCAGTAGTATAGATGGGACAGGCCGAATCGCCTACGAGCAGTACTTC
TRBJ1-4 few TRBD1 TRBV4-2 CASSQQRRGQGREKLFF TGTGCCAGCAGCCAACAAAGGCGCGGACAGGGAAGGGAAAAACTGTTTTTT
TRBJ1-3 few - TRBV9 CASSVSGNTIYF TGTGCCAGCAGCGTTAGTGGAAACACCATATATTTT
TRBJ2-1 few TRBD1 TRBV7-9 CANEPPGQSDNEQFF TGTGCCAACGAGCCTCCGGGACAGTCGGACAATGAGCAGTTCTTC
TRBJ2-7 few TRBD2 TRBV4-2 CASSQPPGAGGPREQYF TGTGCCAGCAGCCAACCCCCGGGTGCGGGAGGGCCCCGAGAGCAGTACTTC
TRBJ2-3 few TRBD2 TRBV5-1 CASSLESGTGDTQYF TGCGCCAGCAGCTTGGAGAGCGGGACGGGCGATACGCAGTATTTT
TRBJ2-3 few - TRBV9 CASSLQSTDTQYF TGTGCCAGCAGTCTGCAGAGCACAGATACGCAGTATTTT
TRBJ2-1 few - TRBV2 CASTQGAYNEQFF TGTGCCAGCACCCAAGGGGCTTACAATGAGCAGTTCTTC
TRBJ2-5 few - TRBV7-6 CASSAFGETQYF TGTGCCAGCAGCGCATTCGGGGAGACCCAGTACTTC
TRBJ2-5 few TRBD1 TRBV29-1 CSPRRWVTGQETQYF TGCAGCCCCCGCCGGTGGGTGACAGGGCAAGAGACCCAGTACTTC
TRBJ2-6 few - TRBV2 CASSGGEQRISGANVLTF TGTGCCAGCAGTGGAGGAGAACAGAGGATCTCTGGGGCCAACGTCCTGACTTTC